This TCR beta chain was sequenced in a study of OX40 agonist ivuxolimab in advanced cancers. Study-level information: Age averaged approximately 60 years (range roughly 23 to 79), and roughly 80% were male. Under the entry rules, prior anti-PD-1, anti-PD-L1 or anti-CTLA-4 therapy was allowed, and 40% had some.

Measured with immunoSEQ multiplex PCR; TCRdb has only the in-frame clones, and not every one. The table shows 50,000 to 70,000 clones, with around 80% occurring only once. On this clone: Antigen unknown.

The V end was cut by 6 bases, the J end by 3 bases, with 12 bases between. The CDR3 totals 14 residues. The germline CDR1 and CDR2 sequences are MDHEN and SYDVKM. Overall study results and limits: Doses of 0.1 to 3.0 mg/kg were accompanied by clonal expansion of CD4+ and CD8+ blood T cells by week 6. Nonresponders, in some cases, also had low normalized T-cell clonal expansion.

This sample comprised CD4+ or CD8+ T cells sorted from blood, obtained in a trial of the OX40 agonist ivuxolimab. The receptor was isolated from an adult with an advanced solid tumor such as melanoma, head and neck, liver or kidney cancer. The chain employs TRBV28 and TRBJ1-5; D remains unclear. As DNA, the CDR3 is TGTGCCAGCAGCCGGGGTCGAAACAATCAGCCCCAGCATTTT. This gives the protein CASSRGRNNQPQHF.